A single sample gave rise to the 17 T cell receptor beta chains below, sequenced in a study of cytomegalovirus exposure and HLA in healthy donors (dated by TCRdb to 2015 to 2018). Libraries came from the immunoSEQ multiplex PCR assay. For the multiplex PCR, a mixture combining 60 forward primers for TCR Vbeta segments and 13 reverse primers for TCR Jbeta segments was used. TCRdb took this table from immuneACCESS and kept in-frame rearrangements with V and J called. Such tables lack part of the clones; where checked against another copy, unresolved V genes explain under half of the gap, and the rest is unexplained. The sample table holds 150,000 to 200,000 clones, of which 82% were seen once. The ten largest clones represent roughly a tenth of the sample. The sequencing sample was made of PBMCs. These receptors were obtained from a man aged 45 to 65 in good health and CMV-seropositive.

The chain combines TRBV30 with TRBJ2-7; 7 bases align to TRBD1. Germline assignment: CDR1 GTSNPN and CDR2 SVGIG (reference sequence). The CDR3 length is 14 residues. J gave up 3 bases and V 2 bases, and 7 bases lay outside the gene matches. The CDR3 region has the DNA TGTGCCTGGAGTCCCGGGACAGAAGTCTACGAGCAGTACTTC. Protein sequence: CAWSPGTEVYEQYF.

The chain couples TRBV5-1 to TRBJ2-7, with a possible D match to TRBD1 (6 bases). Germline loops: CDR1 SGHRS, CDR2 YFSETQ. The V gene lost 4 bases and the J gene lost 4 bases, with 9 bases spanning the gap. The CDR3 sequence is 12 residues long. CDR3 DNA: TGCGCCAGCAGCCTACAGGGATACGAGCAGTACTTC. Its protein is CASSLQGYEQYF.

The chain carries TRBV6-5 and TRBJ2-7; D gene ambiguous. From germline, CDR1 is MNHEY and CDR2 SVGAGI. The CDR3 loop spans 14 amino acids. V was trimmed by 7 bases and J by 0 bases, leaving 13 bases between them. CDR3: CASIRSPSSYEQYF. Here the CDR3 DNA reads TGTGCCAGCATTCGGAGCCCGAGCTCCTACGAGCAGTACTTC.

The CDR3 DNA reads TGTGCCAAGACGAGCCCCCGGGACAGGGGACGGTACAATGAGCAGTTCTTC. It is translated as CAKTSPRDRGRYNEQFF. The V gene is TRBV5-3, the J gene TRBJ2-1; TRBD1 matches at 10 bases. TRBV5-3 is placed among ORFs of uncertain function. Losses at the gene ends were 9 bases for V and 4 bases for J; bases not matched to a gene: 16. CDR3 length: 17 residues.

The rearrangement links TRBV6-1 to TRBJ1-1, with 8 bases that match TRBD1. V trimming: 4 bases; J trimming: 1 base; junction bases outside the gene matches: 5. CDR3 length: 15 amino acids. CDR1 and CDR2 from the germline V gene are MNHNS and SASEGT. The CDR3 nucleotides are TGTGCCAGCAGTGCGATCGGGACAGGGAACACTGAAGCTTTCTTT. This encodes CASSAIGTGNTEAFF.

The chain carries TRBV6-6 and TRBJ2-7; perhaps TRBD2 as D (5 bases). Trimming shortened V by 5 bases and J by 10 bases, and 12 bases separated the two germline ends. The germline gives CDR1 MNHNY, CDR2 SVGAGI (reference sequence). CDR3 length equals 11 residues. CDR3 loop: CASSPQEAQYF. CDR3 in DNA: TGTGCCAGCAGTCCCCAGGAGGCTCAGTACTTC.

The chain carries TRBV19 and TRBJ1-2; the match to TRBD1 covers 7 bases. The V and J ends lost 4 bases and 7 bases, in that order; junction bases with no gene match: 12. This CDR3 is built from 15 residues. Germline values: CDR1 LNHDA, CDR2 SQIVND (reference sequence). The CDR3: CASSTYGTVGAGYTF. The CDR3 bases are TGTGCCAGTAGTACTTACGGGACAGTCGGTGCTGGCTACACCTTC.

A single count supports this clone. This chain joins TRBV29-1 and TRBJ1-1, with D maybe TRBD1 (5 bases). The CDR3 is 13 amino acids. The V gene's germline CDR1 is SQVTM and CDR2 ANQGSEA. Trimming shortened V by 4 bases and J by 3 bases, and 12 bases separated the two germline ends. The CDR3, as DNA: TGCAGCGTTGGGTCCAGGGTGGACACTGAAGCTTTCTTT. Translating gives CSVGSRVDTEAFF.

This chain links TRBV18 with TRBJ2-2; D gene ambiguous. Trimming left V 1 base short and J 0 bases short, with 6 bases between. CDR1 and CDR2 from the germline V gene are KGHSH and LQKENI. CDR3 length: 15 amino acids. The DNA of the CDR3 is TGTGCCAGCTCACCACGCCAGACGAACACCGGGGAGCTGTTTTTT. Its translation is CASSPRQTNTGELFF.

This chain joins TRBV7-2 and TRBJ2-2; D may be TRBD2 (6 bases). Looked up from germline, CDR1 is SGHTA and CDR2 is FQGNSA. V was pared by 3 bases and J by 6 bases, with 14 bases between. The CDR3 has 15 amino acids. This chain's CDR3 is CASSLGGNVAGELFF. CDR3 in DNA: TGTGCCAGCAGCTTGGGGGGAAACGTTGCCGGGGAGCTGTTTTTT.

This chain uses TRBV11-2 with TRBJ1-1, with unresolved D. Germline lookup yields CDR1 SGHAT and CDR2 FQNNGV. V lost 0 bases to trimming and J lost 4 bases, with 6 bases between them. There are 13 residues in the CDR3. CDR3 sequence (DNA): TGTGCCAGCAGCTTAGAAAGAGGCACTGAAGCTTTCTTT. It yields the protein CASSLERGTEAFF.

This chain connects TRBV7-6 to TRBJ2-5; 11 positions agree with TRBD2. The V segment lost 4 bases and the J segment 5 bases; nucleotides outside the gene matches: 6. The germline V gene encodes CDR1 SGHVS and CDR2 FNYEAQ. The CDR3 has 15 residues. CDR3 amino acids: CASSWGLAATETQYF. The CDR3, as DNA: TGTGCCAGCAGCTGGGGACTAGCGGCAACGGAGACCCAGTACTTC.

The chain is built from TRBV19 and TRBJ1-2; 10 positions agree with TRBD1. V was pared by 10 bases and J by 4 bases, with 3 bases of the junction left unmatched. Germline assignment: CDR1 LNHDA and CDR2 SQIVND (reference sequence). This CDR3 is 12 amino acids long. The CDR3 bases are TGTGCCACCAGGGACAGGGGCTATGGCTACACCTTC. Translated, it gives CATRDRGYGYTF.

This clone has a single count. The rearrangement links TRBV7-3 to TRBJ1-2; D remains ambiguous. V gave up 5 bases and J gave up 4 bases, with 20 bases separating them. Germline assignment: CDR1 SGHTA and CDR2 FQGTGA. The CDR3 has 16 residues. The CDR3 DNA reads as TGTGCCAGCAGCCCGACAACCGGTGCAGGCTTCTATGGCTACACCTTC. It specifies CASSPTTGAGFYGYTF. Full variable domain (remainder filled in from reference TRBV7-3 and TRBJ1-2): GAGVSQTPSNKVTEKGKYVELRCDPISGHTALYWYRQSLGQGPEFLIYFQGTGAADDSGLPNDRFFAVRPEGSVSTLKIQRTERGDSAVYLCASSPTTGAGFYGYTFGSGTRLTVV.

CDR3 amino acids: CASSVSGTSTTGELFF. The DNA for the CDR3 is TGTGCCAGCAGCGTATCAGGGACTAGCACTACCGGGGAGCTGTTTTTT. The chain employs TRBV9 and TRBJ2-2; 9 nucleotides match TRBD2. The CDR3 is made up of 16 amino acids. Germline V gene lookup returns CDR1 SGDLS and CDR2 YYNGEE. The junction had 6 bases not matched to a gene; V was cut back by 1 base and J by 5 bases.

The chain employs TRBV28 and TRBJ2-3; D call uncertain. CDR3 length: 15 residues. Trimming removed 6 bases at V and 4 bases at J, with 17 bases between. CDR1 MDHEN and CDR2 SYDVKM come from the germline V gene. CDR3 region: CASSTSSLGPDTQYF. CDR3 DNA: TGTGCCAGCAGCACGAGCTCGCTGGGCCCAGATACGCAGTATTTT.

In DNA form, the CDR3 reads TGTGCCAGCAGCGGACCTCGGGACAGGACCAATGAGCAGTTCTTC. It translates to CASSGPRDRTNEQFF. V and J are TRBV9 and TRBJ2-1, with 8 bases matching TRBD1. The V and J ends lost 3 bases and 6 bases, in that order; junction bases with no gene match: 8. From germline, CDR1 is SGDLS and CDR2 YYNGEE. The length of the CDR3 is 15 residues.